The clone carrying this TCR beta chain was found a few times. In the authors' workflow: How many nucleated cells were present was estimated from reference gene primer amplification. Repertoires were generated with immunoSEQ multiplex PCR, while TCRdb's copy carries only in-frame clones and drops some. V, J and clone size reflect that table, while D and trimming were determined from the DNA. The sample has about 200,000 clones, 75% to 85% seen once. V lost 0 bases, J lost 3 bases, and 10 bases lay in between. The CDR3 is made up of 14 amino acids. Germline assignment: CDR1 SGHRS and CDR2 YFSETQ. These data are taken from a study of blood T cell repertoires in COVID-19. Study context: COVID-19 samples from acute and convalescent phases originated in the United States, Italy and Spain. The cDNA or gDNA used as material had been derived from T cells, B-cell-depleted T cells, or PBMCs.

Input material: peripheral blood. J is TRBJ2-7 and V is TRBV5-1; maybe TRBD2 (6 bases). The TCR sequence derives from a human donor in a cohort sampled during active COVID-19. Written as DNA, the CDR3 is TGCGCCAGCAGCTTGGTGGCGGGACGCTACGAGCAGTACTTC. This gives the protein CASSLVAGRYEQYF.